The clone carrying this T cell receptor (beta chain) is medium-sized within its sample. The time point was: sample taken at primary tumor resection. Sequencing covered unsorted whole RNA taken from tumor, nontumor lung or frozen PBMC. Donation came from approximately 69 patients with untreated early-stage non-small cell lung cancer. TCRdb analysed the 5' RACE reads with MiXCR anew, one entry per CDR3 protein. The profile covers 4,000 or so distinct CDR3 sequences, with roughly 23% appearing a single time and approximately 23% taken by the ten largest. The data were taken from a study of spatial heterogeneity in lung cancer. Study background: Detection consistently captured more beta-chain sequences than alpha-chain sequences. Raw reads showed each unique TCR and UMI combination turning up more than ten times on average.

This sequence originates from a female donor with early-stage non-small cell lung cancer. Sample: normal lung tissue next to the tumor, taken at surgery.

The CDR3 nucleotides read TGTGCCAGCTCACCACTCACGGGGGGCTACGAGCAGTACTTC. Amino acid sequence: CASSPLTGGYEQYF. This chain uses TRBV18 with TRBJ2-7, with 7 bases fitting TRBD2. The CDR3 totals 14 residues. Germline V CDR1 and CDR2: KGHSH, LQKENI. Trimming took 1 base from V and 3 from J; bases not matched to a gene: 3.